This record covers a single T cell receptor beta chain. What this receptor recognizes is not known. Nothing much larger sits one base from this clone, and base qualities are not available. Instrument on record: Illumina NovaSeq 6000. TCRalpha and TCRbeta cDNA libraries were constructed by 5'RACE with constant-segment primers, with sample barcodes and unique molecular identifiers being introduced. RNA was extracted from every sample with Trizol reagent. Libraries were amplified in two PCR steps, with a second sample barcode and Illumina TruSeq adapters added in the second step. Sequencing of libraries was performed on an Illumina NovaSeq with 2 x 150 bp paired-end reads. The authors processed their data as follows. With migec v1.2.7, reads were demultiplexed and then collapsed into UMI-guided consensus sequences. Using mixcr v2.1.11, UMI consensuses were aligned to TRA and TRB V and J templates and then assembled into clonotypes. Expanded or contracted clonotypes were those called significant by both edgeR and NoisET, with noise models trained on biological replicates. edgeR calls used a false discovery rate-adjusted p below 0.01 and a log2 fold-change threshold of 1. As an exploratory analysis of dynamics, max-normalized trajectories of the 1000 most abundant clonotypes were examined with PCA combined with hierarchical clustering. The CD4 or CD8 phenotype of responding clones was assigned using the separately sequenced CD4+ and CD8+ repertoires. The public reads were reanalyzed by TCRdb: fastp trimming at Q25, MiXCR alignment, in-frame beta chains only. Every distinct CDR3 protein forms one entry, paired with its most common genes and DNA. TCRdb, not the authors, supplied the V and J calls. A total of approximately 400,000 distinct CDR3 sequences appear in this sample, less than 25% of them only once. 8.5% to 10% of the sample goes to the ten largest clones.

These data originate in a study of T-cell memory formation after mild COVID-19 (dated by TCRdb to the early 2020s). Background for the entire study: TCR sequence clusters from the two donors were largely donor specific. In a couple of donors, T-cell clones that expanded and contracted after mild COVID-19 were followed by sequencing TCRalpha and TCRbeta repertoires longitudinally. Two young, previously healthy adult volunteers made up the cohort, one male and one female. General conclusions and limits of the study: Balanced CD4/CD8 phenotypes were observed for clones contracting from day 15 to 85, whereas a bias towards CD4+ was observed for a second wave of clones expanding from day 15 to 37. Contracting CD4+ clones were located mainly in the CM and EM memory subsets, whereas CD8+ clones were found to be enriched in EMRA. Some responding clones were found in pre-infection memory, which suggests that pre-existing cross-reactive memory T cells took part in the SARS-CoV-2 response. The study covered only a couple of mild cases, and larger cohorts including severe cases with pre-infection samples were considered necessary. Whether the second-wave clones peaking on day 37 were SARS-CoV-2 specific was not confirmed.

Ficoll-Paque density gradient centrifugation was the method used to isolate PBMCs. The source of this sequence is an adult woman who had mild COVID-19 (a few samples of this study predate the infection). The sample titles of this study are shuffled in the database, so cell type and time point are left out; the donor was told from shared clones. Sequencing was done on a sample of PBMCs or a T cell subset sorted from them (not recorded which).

The bases are TGTGCCAGCAGGACTTCCTGGACAGGGCCGACCGGGGAGCTGTTTTTT. Protein translation: CASRTSWTGPTGELFF. The chain employs TRBV7-3 and TRBJ2-2, and TRBD1 matches 8 of the central bases. V trim: 6 bases; J trim: 5 bases; unmatched bases: 11. The CDR3 spans 16 residues, from the cysteine through the phenylalanine. Just the 48-base CDR3 DNA is kept, in frame starting at base 1. CDR1 is given as SGHTA and CDR2 as FQGTGA, both from the germline V gene.